A single sample is the source of the 32 T cell receptor beta chains below, sequenced in a study of identical twins. A single record per CDR3 protein comes from TCRdb applying MiXCR to the 5' RACE reads. The sample contains hundreds of thousands of distinct CDR3 sequences, roughly 12% of which appear only once. This sample was shared with a second study, whose subject was yellow fever vaccine responses in identical twins.

The sequencing sample was made of PBMCs. These receptors came from a woman between 18 and 30 years old in good health.

This clonotype showed up many times. The chain recombines TRBV12-3 or TRBV12-4 with TRBJ1-2; a weak D match, TRBD1 (6 bases). V gave up 1 base and J gave up 2 bases, with 8 bases separating them. The CDR3 is 14 residues long. The CDR3 bases are TGTGCCAGCAGTTTAGAGAGGGGGAACTATGGCTACACCTTC. It yields the protein CASSLERGNYGYTF.

This clonotype has a handful of counts. The gene calls are TRBV27 and TRBJ1-1, with D uncertain. The CDR3 is made up of 15 amino acids. V dropped 5 bases and J dropped 4 bases, with 17 bases sitting between them. CDR1 and CDR2 from the germline V gene are MNHEY and SMNVEV (reference sequence). This CDR3 reads CASSALGVSSTEAFF. CDR3 coding DNA: TGTGCCAGCAGTGCTCTTGGGGTTTCTAGCACTGAAGCTTTCTTT.

This clonotype was counted between two and nine times. CDR3 sequence: CASSPPAGGTGPDTQYF. The CDR3 coding sequence is TGTGCCAGCAGTCCGCCGGCGGGGGGGACTGGCCCAGATACGCAGTATTTT. The chain joins TRBV6-1 to TRBJ2-3, with 9 bases lining up with TRBD2. The V segment lost 5 bases and the J segment 4 bases; nucleotides outside the gene matches: 13. This CDR3 has 17 residues. The germline CDR1 and CDR2 sequences are MNHNS and SASEGT.

This chain links TRBV28 with TRBJ2-7; maybe TRBD2 (5 bases). CDR3 length equals 11 residues. The V gene's germline CDR1 is MDHEN and CDR2 SYDVKM. Trimming cost V 9 bases and J 2 bases, with 8 bases left between them. The CDR3 nucleotides read TGTGCCAGTGAGGGTCCCTACGAGCAGTACTTC. This encodes CASEGPYEQYF.

The J gene is TRBJ2-7, the V gene TRBV2, with D perhaps being TRBD1 or TRBD2 (5 bases each). V was clipped by 4 bases and J by 6 bases, with 7 bases between them. The V gene's germline CDR1 is SNHLY and CDR2 FYNNEI. CDR3 length: 11 residues. In nucleotides, the CDR3 is TGTGCCAGCAGTGCGGGGACCGAGCAGTACGTC. It specifies CASSAGTEQYV.

This clonotype showed up many times. The chain is built from TRBV12-3 or TRBV12-4 and TRBJ2-5, with 8 bases that match TRBD2. V lost 8 bases to trimming and J lost 0 bases; unmatched junction nucleotides: 2. This CDR3 spans 13 amino acids. The CDR3 spells CASRGGNQETQYF. DNA for the CDR3: TGTGCCAGCCGGGGGGGGAACCAAGAGACCCAGTACTTC.

V is TRBV4-1 and J is TRBJ1-1; 7 bases fit TRBD1. Germline V gives CDR1 MGHRA, CDR2 YSYEKL. The CDR3 is 15 amino acids. With 2 bases clipped from V and 1 base from J, the junction kept 4 bases outside the gene matches. CDR3 residues: CASSQMGTANTEAFF. The CDR3 coding sequence is TGCGCCAGCAGCCAAATGGGGACAGCGAACACTGAAGCTTTCTTT.

This rearrangement joins TRBV7-9 to TRBJ2-7; 8 nucleotides agree with TRBD2. CDR3 length equals 13 residues. From germline, CDR1 is SEHNR and CDR2 FQNEAQ (reference sequence). The J segment lost 3 bases and the V segment lost 11 bases, leaving 9 bases of the junction unmatched. The CDR3 region is CAANRAGDYEQYF. The CDR3 DNA reads TGTGCCGCTAACCGAGCGGGAGACTACGAGCAGTACTTC.

The sample holds a few counts of this clonotype. This chain connects TRBV11-2 to TRBJ2-5; no clear D gene. Trimming removed 5 bases at V and 5 bases at J, with 12 bases between. CDR1 and CDR2 (germline): SGHAT, FQNNGV. The length of the CDR3 is 13 residues. The CDR3 DNA reads TGTGCCAGCAGCAGAGACAACGGGGAGACCCAGTACTTC. Translation: CASSRDNGETQYF.

This clonotype has more than one count but fewer than ten. The chain is built from TRBV12-3 or TRBV12-4 and TRBJ2-7; D possibly matches TRBD1 or TRBD2 (5 bases each). The CDR3 runs 12 residues. V lost 4 bases and J 12 bases, leaving 16 bases between the germline ends. The CDR3 sequence is CASSWPGAAPYF. In DNA, the CDR3 is TGTGCCAGCAGTTGGCCCGGGGCCGCCCCGTACTTC.

The chain is built from TRBV12-3 or TRBV12-4 and TRBJ1-6; the match to TRBD1 covers 7 bases. The CDR3 extends over 14 amino acids. After removal of 5 bases from V and 9 bases from J, the junction contained 7 bases not matched to a gene. This chain's CDR3 is CASSQQGFGSPLHF. The CDR3 DNA reads as TGTGCCAGCAGTCAACAGGGGTTCGGTTCACCCCTCCACTTT.

The rearrangement links TRBV11-2 to TRBJ2-3, with 10 bases that match TRBD2. V lost 1 base and J lost 10; bases outside the gene matches: 8. The CDR3 is 15 amino acids. Looked up from germline, CDR1 is SGHAT and CDR2 is FQNNGV. CDR3 loop: CASSLVAGGRQAQYF. CDR3 nucleotide sequence: TGTGCCAGCAGCTTAGTAGCGGGGGGTCGACAAGCGCAGTATTTT.

This clonotype came up a few times. The chain carries TRBV5-5 and TRBJ2-1; 9 bases line up with TRBD2. V lost 1 base, J lost 11 bases, and 10 bases stayed unmatched. Germline lookup yields CDR1 SGHKS and CDR2 YYEKEE (reference sequence). The CDR3 consists of 15 residues. The CDR3 here is CASSLPASGVDQQFF. The CDR3 DNA reads as TGTGCCAGCAGCTTGCCCGCTAGCGGGGTGGATCAGCAGTTCTTC.

The chain is built from TRBV6-5 and TRBJ2-5; 12 bases match TRBD2. The germline V gene encodes CDR1 MNHEY and CDR2 SVGAGI. The CDR3 is 15 residues long. V lost 5 bases to trimming and J lost 3 bases; unmatched junction nucleotides: 4. The CDR3 coding sequence is TGTGCCAGCAGTCACCGACTAGCGGGGGAAGAGACCCAGTACTTC. Translating it yields CASSHRLAGEETQYF.

The table lists this clonotype with a few counts. The chain is built from TRBV7-6 and TRBJ2-1, with 8 bases fitting TRBD2. Germline CDR1 SGHVS, CDR2 FNYEAQ. J lost 9 bases, V lost 7 bases, and 14 bases had no gene match. The CDR3 has 15 residues. CDR3 nucleotides: TGTGCCAGCACCCCTGCGGGACTAGAGTTTACTGAGCAGTTCTTC. Its protein product is CASTPAGLEFTEQFF.

This clonotype showed up many times. The chain combines TRBV5-6 with TRBJ2-3, with D maybe TRBD2 (6 bases). This CDR3 has 15 residues. Trimming took off 2 bases at V and 6 bases at J, with 16 bases between the two ends. CDR1 and CDR2 from the germline V gene are SGHDT and YYEEEE. Here the CDR3 DNA reads TGTGCCAGCAGCTTCAATGCGCTAGCGACCGATACGCAGTATTTT. Protein: CASSFNALATDTQYF.

In this sample, this clonotype turned up a few times. The gene calls are TRBV16 and TRBJ2-3, with D perhaps TRBD1 (6 bases). The CDR3 runs 16 residues. From germline, CDR1 is KGHSY and CDR2 FQNENV. V was shortened by 2 bases and J by 0 bases, with 12 bases between the two germline ends. The CDR3 bases are TGTGCCAGCAGCCAACCTGACAGGACAAGCACAGATACGCAGTATTTT. Translated, it gives CASSQPDRTSTDTQYF.

This clonotype was recorded a few times. The chain links TRBV5-1 to TRBJ2-3; D not resolved. This CDR3 has 14 residues. The V gene's germline CDR1 is SGHRS and CDR2 YFSETQ. V lost 0 bases, J lost 2 bases, and 7 bases lay in between. CDR3 loop: CASSLGRTTDTQYF. CDR3 sequence (DNA): TGCGCCAGCAGCTTGGGGCGAACCACAGATACGCAGTATTTT.

This clonotype appeared a few times. The rearrangement links TRBV10-1 to TRBJ1-1; no reliable D call. CDR1 and CDR2 from the germline V gene are WNHNN and SYGVQD (reference sequence). V was pared by 10 bases and J by 0 bases, with 12 bases between. The CDR3 loop spans 13 amino acids. CDR3 in DNA: TGCGCCACCAGAGAGTACTTGAACACTGAAGCTTTCTTT. The encoded protein is CATREYLNTEAFF.

This clonotype was picked up a small number of times. The chain is built from TRBV9 and TRBJ1-1; D is unclear. This CDR3 is built from 14 residues. Trimming removed 0 bases from V and 4 bases from J, with 10 bases in between. Per the germline V gene, CDR1 is SGDLS and CDR2 is YYNGEE. The CDR3 DNA is TGTGCCAGCAGCGTAGATGTCCTCCTCACTGAAGCTTTCTTT. Translating it yields CASSVDVLLTEAFF.

Only a few counts were recorded for this clonotype. The rearrangement uses TRBV29-1 and TRBJ1-2; 9 nucleotides agree with TRBD1. The CDR3 length is 18 residues. Germline V gene data show CDR1 as SQVTM and CDR2 as ANQGSEA. J gave up 3 bases and V 3 bases, and 17 bases lay outside the gene matches. In nucleotides, the CDR3 is TGCAGCGTTGACCCCCTGAAGGACAGGGGCGTCATAGACTATGGCTACACCTTC. The encoded protein is CSVDPLKDRGVIDYGYTF.

This sequence joins TRBV27 and TRBJ2-2, with 9 bases matching TRBD1. This CDR3 has 15 amino acids. The germline V gene encodes CDR1 MNHEY and CDR2 SMNVEV (reference sequence). The junction had 6 bases not matched to a gene; V was cut back by 4 bases and J by 6 bases. CDR3 in DNA: TGTGCCAGCAGTTGGGACAGGGTGGGAGCCGGGGAGCTGTTTTTT. Translated, it gives CASSWDRVGAGELFF.

This clonotype has only a few counts. The chain combines TRBV3-1 with TRBJ1-1, with D possibly being TRBD1 (5 bases). CDR3 size: 15 residues. Germline values: CDR1 LGHDT, CDR2 YNNKEL (reference sequence). V was clipped by 0 bases and J by 0 bases, with 8 bases between them. CDR3 in DNA: TGTGCCAGCAGCCAAGAGGGGGGAATGAACACTGAAGCTTTCTTT. It yields the protein CASSQEGGMNTEAFF. The whole variable domain, remainder taken from reference TRBV3-1 and TRBJ1-1, is DTAVSQTPKYLVTQMGNDKSIKCEQNLGHDTMYWYKQDSKKFLKIMFSYNNKELIINETVPNRFSPKSPDKAHLNLHINSLELGDSAVYFCASSQEGGMNTEAFFGQGTRLTVV.

This clonotype was observed many times. The gene calls are TRBV7-9 and TRBJ2-7; TRBD1 matches at 7 bases. There are 17 residues in the CDR3. V shed 1 base, J shed 0 bases, and the junction held 9 bases outside the gene matches. Per germline, CDR1 SEHNR and CDR2 FQNEAQ (reference sequence). The CDR3 DNA sequence: TGTGCCAGCAGCTTAGTAGTAAATTGGGACAGCTCCTACGAGCAGTACTTC. It specifies CASSLVVNWDSSYEQYF.

The genes are TRBV2 and TRBJ1-5; D not certain. The CDR3 consists of 15 residues. Looked up from germline, CDR1 is SNHLY and CDR2 is FYNNEI. V lost 3 bases and J 3 bases, leaving 12 bases between the germline ends. The CDR3 is CASSERVINNQPQHF. The CDR3 DNA sequence: TGTGCCAGCAGTGAGAGGGTGATTAACAATCAGCCCCAGCATTTT.

This clonotype was seen more than once but under ten times. The rearrangement links TRBV15 to TRBJ2-5, with 14 nucleotides matching TRBD2. CDR1 and CDR2 from the germline V gene are LNHNV and YYDKDF (reference sequence). CDR3 length: 18 residues. V shed 3 bases, J shed 4 bases, and the junction held 10 bases outside the gene matches. CDR3 in amino acids: CATSRGGLAGAFGETQYF. The CDR3 bases are TGTGCCACCAGCAGGGGGGGACTAGCGGGAGCATTTGGAGAGACCCAGTACTTC.

This chain connects TRBV5-1 to TRBJ2-3; D not resolved. This CDR3 contains 15 residues. The V gene's germline CDR1 is SGHRS and CDR2 YFSETQ. V was pared by 2 bases and J by 5 bases, with 15 bases between. This chain's CDR3 is CASSFQGLYRDTQYF. In nucleotides, the CDR3 is TGCGCCAGCAGCTTTCAAGGCCTATACAGAGATACGCAGTATTTT.

This clonotype was counted between two and nine times. This chain uses TRBV19 with TRBJ2-1; 8 bases are shared with TRBD1. The CDR3 length is 13 residues. CDR1 is LNHDA, CDR2 SQIVND, per germline (reference sequence). V shed 6 bases and J 4 bases; nucleotides not matched to a gene: 2. The CDR3 here is CASSRGRYNEQFF. The CDR3 nucleotides read TGTGCCAGTAGCAGGGGGCGGTACAATGAGCAGTTCTTC. Filled out from reference TRBV19 and TRBJ2-1, the complete variable domain reads DGGITQSPKYLFRKEGQNVTLSCEQNLNHDAMYWYRQDPGQGLRLIYYSQIVNDFQKGDIAEGYSVSREKKESFPLTVTSAQKNPTAFYLCASSRGRYNEQFFGPGTRLTVL.

This clonotype was seen a handful of times. The chain combines TRBV5-1 with TRBJ2-7, with a tentative D call TRBD1 (5 bases). The germline V and J ends were trimmed by 1 base and 6 bases, with 20 bases remaining between them. Per the germline V gene, CDR1 is SGHRS and CDR2 is YFSETQ. The CDR3 runs 16 residues. The CDR3: CASSLHFRQGSSEQYF. CDR3 DNA sequence: TGCGCCAGCAGCTTGCATTTTCGGCAGGGTTCGTCCGAGCAGTACTTC.

This clonotype came up many times. The rearrangement links TRBV27 to TRBJ1-1; D is undetermined. Trimming removed 5 bases at V and 1 base at J, with 11 bases between. The CDR3 has 14 residues. CDR1 is MNHEY and CDR2 is SMNVEV in the germline V gene (reference sequence). The CDR3 reads CASSALGPNTEAFF. CDR3 bases: TGTGCCAGCAGTGCCCTCGGACCGAACACTGAAGCTTTCTTT.

The chain carries TRBV25-1 and TRBJ2-5; 9 positions match TRBD1. Trimming at V came to 3 bases and at J to 6 bases, leaving 5 bases not matched to a gene. This CDR3 has 14 amino acids. Germline V gene lookup returns CDR1 MGHDK and CDR2 SYGVNS. The chain's CDR3 is CASSETGGDKTQYF. The CDR3 bases are TGTGCCAGCAGTGAGACAGGGGGGGATAAGACCCAGTACTTC.

The V gene is TRBV5-5, the J gene TRBJ2-7; D is perhaps TRBD2 (6 bases). V lost 1 base and J 2 bases, leaving 10 bases between the germline ends. Germline V gives CDR1 SGHKS, CDR2 YYEKEE (reference sequence). This CDR3 comprises 14 residues. CDR3: CASSLMGGAYEQYF. Written as DNA, the CDR3 is TGTGCCAGCAGCTTGATGGGAGGCGCCTACGAGCAGTACTTC.